This TCR beta chain was captured in a study of blood T cells in healthy people across ages. The study isolated at least 6 million PBMCs from each sample. The second PCR ran about 7 to 12 cycles with a sample-barcoded 5' primer and J-beta primers. TCRdb reprocessed the 5' RACE reads with MiXCR, giving one entry per CDR3 protein. The sample lists around 1,500,000 distinct CDR3 sequences, approximately 40% occurring once. The V and J ends lost 5 bases and 6 bases respectively, with 19 bases between them. The germline CDR1 and CDR2 sequences are MNHEY and SMNVEV (reference sequence). The CDR3 loop spans 16 amino acids.

This rearrangement joins TRBV27 to TRBJ1-4, with a possible D match to TRBD1 (5 bases). The sequenced material came from blood. The clonotype originates from a woman aged 18-35 years in good health. CDR3 in DNA: TGTGCCAGCAGTGCATCACAGGACCCGAGCTATGAAAAACTGTTTTTT. It codes for CASSASQDPSYEKLFF.